Following are 20 T cell receptor beta chains from one sample sequenced in a study of spatial heterogeneity in lung cancer. TCRdb recomputed calls from the 5' RACE reads with MiXCR, one row per CDR3 protein. The sample contains about 95,000 distinct CDR3 sequences, under 9% of which appear only once. The time point was: sample taken at primary tumor resection. From tumor, nontumor lung or frozen PBMC, whole RNA was taken unsorted for sequencing. This sample comprised PBMCs, obtained at surgery. These receptors were collected from a male donor with early-stage non-small cell lung cancer.

This clonotype has more than one count but fewer than ten. The chain is built from TRBV7-8 and TRBJ2-3, with TRBD2 matching 10 bases. In germline, CDR1 is SGHVS, CDR2 FQNEAQ. There are 15 residues in the CDR3. V dropped 7 bases and J dropped 3; count of bases not matched to a gene: 7. The CDR3 DNA reads as TGTGCCAGCACCCCAGCGGGAGGGATAACAGATACGCAGTATTTT. Residues: CASTPAGGITDTQYF. The entire variable domain, with the rest obtained from reference TRBV7-8 and TRBJ2-3, is as follows: GAGVSQSPRYKVAKRGQDVALRCDPISGHVSLFWYQQALGQGPEFLTYFQNEAQLDKSGLPSDRFFAERPEGSVSTLKIQRTQQEDSAVYLCASTPAGGITDTQYFGPGTRLTVL.

There are many counts of this clonotype. The rearrangement uses TRBV10-3 and TRBJ2-5, with D possibly matching TRBD1 (7 bases). Germline V gene data show CDR1 as ENHRY and CDR2 as SYGVKD. The ends were cut back, 10 bases at V and 3 bases at J, with 15 bases in the middle. The CDR3 covers 13 residues. The CDR3 protein is CATRGGTEETQYF. CDR3 coding DNA: TGTGCCACCAGGGGCGGGACAGAAGAGACCCAGTACTTC.

This clonotype showed up just a few times. The chain recombines TRBV7-2 with TRBJ2-7; D gene uncertain. Trimming left V 6 bases short and J 1 base short, with 13 bases between. Germline CDR1 and CDR2: SGHTA and FQGNSA. The CDR3 covers 14 residues. The CDR3 DNA reads TGTGCCAGCAGTTCCGAGACCGCGTCCTACGAGCAGTACTTC. It codes for CASSSETASYEQYF.

V is TRBV28 and J is TRBJ2-5; D not certain. In germline, CDR1 is MDHEN, CDR2 SYDVKM. The V end was cut by 5 bases, the J end by 2 bases, with 6 bases between. This CDR3 region has 12 residues. CDR3 DNA: TGTGCCAGCAGTGGCTTTCAAGAGACCCAGTACTTC. It specifies CASSGFQETQYF.

This clonotype was detected ten times or more. This chain links TRBV10-3 with TRBJ2-7; D tentatively reads TRBD1 or TRBD2 (5 bases each). With 11 bases removed from V and 3 bases from J, the gap between germline ends came to 23 bases. This CDR3 spans 15 amino acids. Germline CDR1 and CDR2: ENHRY and SYGVKD. CDR3 DNA: TGTGCCGCGCATTCCGGGACCTTGGGGAGCTACGAGCAGTACTTC. Encoded protein: CAAHSGTLGSYEQYF.

This clonotype was recorded many times. The J gene is TRBJ1-1, the V gene TRBV6-5, with a possible D match to TRBD1 (6 bases). Trimming removed 2 bases at V and 0 bases at J, with 19 bases between. CDR1 and CDR2 (germline): MNHEY, SVGAGI. This CDR3 has 18 amino acids. DNA of the CDR3: TGTGCCAGCAGTTACCATGGAGGGGACACAGTGATGAACACTGAAGCTTTCTTT. It codes for CASSYHGGDTVMNTEAFF.

This clonotype was detected once. The chain links TRBV7-2 to TRBJ1-6, with D uncertain. Deletions cut 0 bases from V and 6 bases from J, with 3 bases between. Germline lookup yields CDR1 SGHTA and CDR2 FQGNSA. CDR3 length equals 13 residues. The CDR3 loop reads CASSLALNSPLHF. Here the CDR3 DNA reads TGTGCCAGCAGCTTAGCTCTTAATTCACCCCTCCACTTT. The full variable domain, completed using reference TRBV7-2 and TRBJ1-6, is GAGVSQSPSNKVTEKGKDVELRCDPISGHTALYWYRQSLGQGLEFLIYFQGNSAPDKSGLPSDRFSAERTGGSVSTLTIQRTQQEDSAVYLCASSLALNSPLHFGNGTRLTVT.

V usage is TRBV19 and J usage is TRBJ2-2; TRBD2 matches at 8 bases. The CDR3 extends over 18 amino acids. CDR1 and CDR2 (germline): LNHDA, SQIVND (reference sequence). The J segment lost 3 bases and the V segment lost 7 bases, leaving 16 bases of the junction unmatched. CDR3 sequence: CASKAPPYLRGDTGELFF. The DNA for the CDR3 is TGTGCCAGTAAGGCCCCCCCATACTTGCGGGGGGACACCGGGGAGCTGTTTTTT. The complete variable domain, with remaining parts taken from reference TRBV19 and TRBJ2-2, reads DGGITQSPKYLFRKEGQNVTLSCEQNLNHDAMYWYRQDPGQGLRLIYYSQIVNDFQKGDIAEGYSVSREKKESFPLTVTSAQKNPTAFYLCASKAPPYLRGDTGELFFGEGSRLTVL.

The chain couples TRBV28 to TRBJ2-1; the match to TRBD2 covers 8 bases. The germline CDR1 and CDR2 sequences are MDHEN and SYDVKM. This CDR3 is 16 amino acids long. J was trimmed by 4 bases and V by 6 bases; bases with no gene match: 11. CDR3 protein: CASSGRRRGVYNEQFF. The CDR3 DNA reads TGTGCCAGCAGCGGGCGTCGGCGGGGGGTATACAATGAGCAGTTCTTC.

This sequence joins TRBV20-1 and TRBJ1-5, with D perhaps matching TRBD1 (5 bases). The V gene lost 1 base and the J gene lost 3 bases, with 10 bases spanning the gap. CDR3 size: 14 residues. CDR1 DFQATT and CDR2 SNEGSKA come from the germline V gene (reference sequence). CDR3 nucleotides: TGCAGTGCTAGAGTCCTAGGGGCCAATCAGCCCCAGCATTTT. The encoded protein is CSARVLGANQPQHF.

V and J are TRBV18 and TRBJ2-5, with 7 bases identical to TRBD2. Germline CDR1 KGHSH, CDR2 LQKENI. With 3 bases clipped from V and 4 bases from J, the junction kept 8 bases outside the gene matches. This CDR3 has 15 residues. The DNA for the CDR3 is TGTGCCAGCTCACCGAGGACTAGTTCAGGAGAGACCCAGTACTTC. Its translation: CASSPRTSSGETQYF. Complete variable domain (other parts from reference TRBV18 and TRBJ2-5): NAGVMQNPRHLVRRRGQEARLRCSPMKGHSHVYWYRQLPEEGLKFMVYLQKENIIDESGMPKERFSAEFPKEGPSILRIQQVVRGDSAAYFCASSPRTSSGETQYFGPGTRLLVL.

In this sample, this clonotype turned up a few times. This rearrangement joins TRBV20-1 to TRBJ2-3, with D possibly being TRBD1 (5 bases). The CDR3 totals 14 residues. Trimming removed 6 bases from V and 5 bases from J, with 18 bases in between. Germline V gene sequence: CDR1 DFQATT, CDR2 SNEGSKA (reference sequence). CDR3 sequence: CSALLGPVLDTQYF. CDR3 nucleotides: TGCAGTGCCCTTTTGGGGCCGGTTTTAGATACGCAGTATTTT.

The V gene is TRBV7-2, the J gene TRBJ1-1; unclear D gene. The CDR3 consists of 14 residues. The germline V gene encodes CDR1 SGHTA and CDR2 FQGNSA. V lost 1 base to trimming and J lost 1 base, with 7 bases between them. DNA of the CDR3: TGTGCCAGCAGCTTAGGGTCCGCGAACACTGAAGCTTTCTTT. Translation gives CASSLGSANTEAFF.

This clonotype was counted at least ten times. V is TRBV19 and J is TRBJ1-6; 7 positions agree with TRBD1. The V and J ends lost 6 bases and 6 bases, in that order; junction bases with no gene match: 8. Germline lookup yields CDR1 LNHDA and CDR2 SQIVND (reference sequence). This CDR3 contains 15 residues. CDR3 coding DNA: TGTGCCAGTAGCCTTCGGACAGGCGGTAATTCACCCCTCCACTTT. It specifies CASSLRTGGNSPLHF.

This clonotype was seen ten or more times. The J gene is TRBJ1-2, the V gene TRBV6-5, with 8 bases aligning to TRBD1. Germline values: CDR1 MNHEY, CDR2 SVGAGI. J gave up 5 bases and V 5 bases, and 4 bases lay outside the gene matches. The CDR3 covers 13 residues. CDR3 sequence: CASSKTGEYGYTF. The CDR3 coding sequence is TGTGCCAGCAGTAAGACAGGGGAATATGGCTACACCTTC.

The chain combines TRBV5-1 with TRBJ2-1, with D perhaps TRBD1 (6 bases). V gave up 5 bases and J gave up 3 bases, with 15 bases separating them. The CDR3 has 15 amino acids. Germline V gene data show CDR1 as SGHRS and CDR2 as YFSETQ. The chain's CDR3 is CASRTGMNSYNEQFF. In DNA form, the CDR3 reads TGCGCCAGCAGAACAGGGATGAATAGCTACAATGAGCAGTTCTTC.

A remark on this clonotype: A clone one base away is much larger, so this may be a read error. The rearrangement joins TRBV12-3 or TRBV12-4 to TRBJ2-3; D is perhaps TRBD2 (6 bases). The CDR3 contains 15 residues. CDR3 in DNA: TGTGTCAGCAGTCTACTAGCAAAAAGCACAGATACGCAGTATTTT. Protein sequence: CVSSLLAKSTDTQYF.

This clonotype was observed at least ten times. The V call is TRBV6-2 or TRBV6-3, the J call TRBJ1-2; 8 bases match TRBD1. The ends lost 8 bases at V and 4 bases at J; junction bases unmatched: 0. Germline V CDR1 and CDR2: MNHEY, SVGEGT. The CDR3 contains 11 residues. For the CDR3, the DNA is TGTGCCAGCGGACAGGGCTATGGCTACACCTTC. The encoded protein is CASGQGYGYTF.

This clonotype is categorized as medium-sized. The rearrangement joins TRBV7-9 to TRBJ1-6; a weak D match, TRBD1 (6 bases). The V gene's germline CDR1 is SEHNR and CDR2 FQNEAQ (reference sequence). This CDR3 is 17 amino acids long. V was clipped by 5 bases and J by 0 bases, with 14 bases between them. CDR3 nucleotide sequence: TGTGCCAGCAGCGCGGACAGCTCAAGCTCCTATAATTCACCCCTCCACTTT. Its translation is CASSADSSSSYNSPLHF.

This clonotype was seen ten or more times. This chain uses TRBV9 with TRBJ1-4, with a tentative D call TRBD1 (5 bases). The germline CDR1 and CDR2 sequences are SGDLS and YYNGEE. The CDR3 contains 14 residues. V lost 4 bases, J lost 7 bases, and 14 bases lay in between. The CDR3 nucleotides are TGTGCCAGCAGCCCGGGGACCGGGTTTGAAAAACTGTTTTTT. Translated, it gives CASSPGTGFEKLFF.